Included here is one T cell receptor (beta chain) sequence, with context. Its specificity is unknown. The source of the sample is a study of cytomegalovirus exposure and HLA in healthy donors. Regarding the study as a whole: An analysis was carried out at a later point. It showed that HLA-associated TCR beta chains were more clonally expanded than equally common non-associated chains. The study assumed roughly uniform donor sequencing depth for presence/absence analyses.

It was healthy bone marrow donors who served as donors. CDR3 length: 14 residues. CDR1 is MNHNS, CDR2 SASEGT, per germline. V shed 4 bases and J 4 bases; nucleotides not matched to a gene: 4. 13 Jbeta primers and 60 Vbeta primers were used for the PCR. Libraries were prepared by immunoSEQ multiplex PCR; TCRdb keeps only in-frame clonotypes and omits some of them. The sample yields about 190,000 clones, around 77% seen once. The source material was PBMCs. The source of this sequence is a woman between 18 and 30 years old in good health and CMV-seronegative. The chain carries TRBV6-1 and TRBJ1-2, with 9 bases aligning to TRBD1. The CDR3 DNA is TGTGCCAGCAGTGCAACAGGGGGCGCCTATGGCTACACCTTC. Protein product: CASSATGGAYGYTF.